This record covers a single T cell receptor beta chain. Its antigen is unknown. Making the TCR beta libraries involved quantitative 5'-RACE with molecular barcodes. TCRdb passed the 5' RACE reads through MiXCR, listing each CDR3 protein once. The sample consists of about 270,000 distinct CDR3 sequences, around 32% of them appearing once. The source of the sample is a study of CD8 T cells in ankylosing spondylitis. The CDR3 length is 13 residues. J gave up 6 bases and V 9 bases, and 5 bases lay outside the gene matches. Notes on the study in general: The authors reported significant enrichment of disease-linked clones in matched ankylosing spondylitis synovial fluid. The authors found the disease-linked clones to be CD8+ and relatively rare in peripheral blood. One TCR beta motif, made up of fewer than 10 highly homologous variants, appeared characteristic of ankylosing spondylitis blood.

The sequence was obtained from a male donor with ankylosing spondylitis or in good health (not recorded which). The sequenced sample consisted of blood, either unsorted or a sorted T cell fraction (not recorded which). The chain is built from TRBV12-3 or TRBV12-4 and TRBJ2-2, with TRBD1 matching over 9 bases. DNA of the CDR3: TGTGCCAGTCGACAGGGGGATCCCGGGGAGCTGTTTTTT. Amino acids: CASRQGDPGELFF.